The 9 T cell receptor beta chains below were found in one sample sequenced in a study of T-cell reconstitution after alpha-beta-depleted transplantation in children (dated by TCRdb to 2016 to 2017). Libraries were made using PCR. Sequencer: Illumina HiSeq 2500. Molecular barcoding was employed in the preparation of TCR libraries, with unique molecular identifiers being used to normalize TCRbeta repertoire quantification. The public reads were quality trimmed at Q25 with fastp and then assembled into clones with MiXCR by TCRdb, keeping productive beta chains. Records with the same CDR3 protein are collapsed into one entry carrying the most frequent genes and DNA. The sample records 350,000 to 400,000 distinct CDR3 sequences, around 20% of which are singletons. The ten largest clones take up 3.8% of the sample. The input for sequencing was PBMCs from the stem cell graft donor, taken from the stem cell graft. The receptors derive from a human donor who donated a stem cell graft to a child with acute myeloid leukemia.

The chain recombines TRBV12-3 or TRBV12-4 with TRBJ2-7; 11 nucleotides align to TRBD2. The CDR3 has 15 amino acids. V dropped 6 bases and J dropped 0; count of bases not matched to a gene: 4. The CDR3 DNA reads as TGTGCCAGCAGGGTTCTAGCGGGAGGCTCCTACGAGCAGTACTTC. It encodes CASRVLAGGSYEQYF.

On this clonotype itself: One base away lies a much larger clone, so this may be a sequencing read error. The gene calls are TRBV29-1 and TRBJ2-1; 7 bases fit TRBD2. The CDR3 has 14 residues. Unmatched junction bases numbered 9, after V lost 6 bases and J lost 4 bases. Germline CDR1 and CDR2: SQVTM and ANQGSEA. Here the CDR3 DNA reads TGCAGCGTCAGAGGGATTAGCGGGTACAATGAGCAGTTCTTC. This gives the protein CSVRGISGYNEQFF.

The CDR3, as DNA: TGTGCCAGCAGTTTACGACCGGCATACTACAATGAGCAGTTCTTC. Translation: CASSLRPAYYNEQFF. The genes are TRBV6-2 or TRBV6-3 and TRBJ2-1; no reliable D call. CDR3 length: 15 residues. Germline lookup yields CDR1 MNHEY and CDR2 SVGEGT. V lost 4 bases and J 3 bases, leaving 13 bases between the germline ends.

The CDR3 reads CAISESKAEGYATDTQYF. In DNA, the CDR3 is TGTGCCATCAGTGAGTCGAAGGCAGAAGGGTATGCCACAGATACGCAGTATTTT. The J gene is TRBJ2-3, the V gene TRBV10-3; D remains ambiguous. Germline loops: CDR1 ENHRY, CDR2 SYGVKD. V lost 0 bases and J lost 2, with 18 bases in between. This CDR3 comprises 18 residues.

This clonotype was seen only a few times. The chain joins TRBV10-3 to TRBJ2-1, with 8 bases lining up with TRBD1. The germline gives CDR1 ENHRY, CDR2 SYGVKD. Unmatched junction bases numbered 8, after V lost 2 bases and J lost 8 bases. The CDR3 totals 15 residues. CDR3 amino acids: CAISETGGWDDEQFF. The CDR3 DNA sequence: TGTGCCATCAGTGAGACAGGGGGATGGGACGATGAGCAGTTCTTC.

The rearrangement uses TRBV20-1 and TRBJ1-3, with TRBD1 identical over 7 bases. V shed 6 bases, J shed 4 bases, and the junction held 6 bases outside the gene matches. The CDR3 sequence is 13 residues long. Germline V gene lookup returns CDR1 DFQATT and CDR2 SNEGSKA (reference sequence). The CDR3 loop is CSAPGTAGNTIYF. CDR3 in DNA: TGCAGTGCCCCCGGGACAGCGGGAAACACCATATATTTT.

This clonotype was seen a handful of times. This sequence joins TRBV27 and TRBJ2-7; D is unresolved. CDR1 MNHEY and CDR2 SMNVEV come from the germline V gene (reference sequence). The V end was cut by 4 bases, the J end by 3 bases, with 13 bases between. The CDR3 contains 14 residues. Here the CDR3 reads CASSSRPLFYEQYF. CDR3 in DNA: TGTGCCAGCAGTTCTCGTCCTCTTTTCTACGAGCAGTACTTC.

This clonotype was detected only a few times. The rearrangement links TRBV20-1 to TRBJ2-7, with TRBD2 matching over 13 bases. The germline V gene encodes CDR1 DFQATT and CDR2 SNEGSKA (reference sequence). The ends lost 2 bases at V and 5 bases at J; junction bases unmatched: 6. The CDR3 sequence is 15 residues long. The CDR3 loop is CSARNGLAGVNEQYF. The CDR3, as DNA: TGCAGTGCTAGAAACGGACTAGCGGGAGTTAACGAGCAGTACTTC.

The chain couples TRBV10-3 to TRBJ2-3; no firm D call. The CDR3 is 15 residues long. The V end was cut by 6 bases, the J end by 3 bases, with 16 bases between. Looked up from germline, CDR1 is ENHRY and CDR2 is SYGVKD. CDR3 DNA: TGTGCCATCAGCCCCGGACGGTATCCAACAGATACGCAGTATTTT. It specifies CAISPGRYPTDTQYF.